The clone carrying this T cell receptor beta chain was observed many times. Its specificity is not known. TCR beta CDR3 sequences were amplified from RNA transcripts. In the first-round RT-PCR of the TCR CDR3, the HTBI primer set was used. Using its own MiXCR run on the multiplex PCR reads, TCRdb lists one record per CDR3 protein. The sample lists around 300,000 distinct CDR3 sequences, about 16% seen once, with 30% in the top ten. The sample comes from a study of T cells in Graves' hyperthyroidism and ophthalmopathy. Study findings and constraints: Researchers found most expanded thyroid clonotypes above 0.001 in blood as well.

CDR1 is MNHEY and CDR2 is SMNVEV in the germline V gene (reference sequence). V was trimmed by 5 bases and J by 2 bases, leaving 21 bases between them. This CDR3 spans 18 amino acids. Blood was sampled at initial diagnosis of hyperthyroidism, prior to onset of any ophthalmopathy symptoms. Cells are PBMCs isolated from more than 8.5 ml of fresh blood. The rearrangement uses TRBV27 and TRBJ2-2; D possibly uses TRBD1 or TRBD2 (5 bases each). The TCR was taken from a woman aged 45-60 years with Graves' hyperthyroidism that later progressed to Graves' ophthalmopathy. The sample taken for sequencing was blood. CDR3 protein: CASSPRGSSRLNTGELFF. CDR3 DNA sequence: TGTGCCAGCAGTCCTAGGGGATCTAGCCGACTAAACACCGGGGAGCTGTTTTTT.